This entry lists 12 T cell receptor beta chains sequenced from one sample in a study of T-cell reconstitution after alpha-beta-depleted transplantation in children. During its preparation, the TCRbeta library received unique molecular identifiers. TCRdb itself ran the PCR reads through MiXCR, one entry per CDR3 protein. This table holds about 90,000 distinct CDR3 sequences, roughly a sixth found once. The sample in question was PBMCs, mostly from graft donor cells, obtained 180 days after TCRalphabeta/CD19-depleted stem cell transplant. The receptors here all came from a male patient between 2 and 15 years old who had a stem cell transplant for acute lymphoblastic leukemia, so the T cells may come from the graft donor.

This clonotype has just a few counts. This chain links TRBV10-3 with TRBJ1-3, with 7 bases that match TRBD1. CDR1 and CDR2 from the germline V gene are ENHRY and SYGVKD. The CDR3 is made up of 14 amino acids. Unmatched junction bases numbered 8, after V lost 11 bases and J lost 1 base. The CDR3 bases are TGTGCCTACCGGGACAGTGGGTCTGGAAACACCATATATTTT. Amino acid sequence: CAYRDSGSGNTIYF.

This clonotype was detected a few times. The chain recombines TRBV5-1 with TRBJ1-1; 7 bases match TRBD1. The V segment lost 4 bases and the J segment 5 bases; nucleotides outside the gene matches: 8. CDR3 length: 14 amino acids. Germline V gene lookup returns CDR1 SGHRS and CDR2 YFSETQ. CDR3 nucleotide sequence: TGCGCCAGCAGCCCGACATCAGGGGGGACTGAAGCTTTCTTT. Protein sequence: CASSPTSGGTEAFF.

The chain recombines TRBV20-1 with TRBJ2-3, with TRBD2 matching 10 bases. This CDR3 is built from 15 residues. The V segment lost 4 bases and the J segment 2 bases; nucleotides outside the gene matches: 6. The germline CDR1 and CDR2 sequences are DFQATT and SNEGSKA (reference sequence). The CDR3 coding sequence is TGCAGTGCTACCGGTAGCGGGGGGATCACAGATACGCAGTATTTT. As protein: CSATGSGGITDTQYF.

This clonotype was counted a few times. The rearrangement uses TRBV10-3 and TRBJ1-2, with TRBD1 identical over 9 bases. The CDR3 is made up of 14 amino acids. The J segment lost 8 bases and the V segment lost 8 bases, leaving 12 bases of the junction unmatched. The germline gives CDR1 ENHRY, CDR2 SYGVKD. The CDR3 sequence: CAIGGDRDLYGYTF. CDR3 bases: TGTGCCATCGGCGGGGACAGGGATCTATACGGCTACACCTTC.

V usage is TRBV5-6 and J usage is TRBJ1-2; TRBD1 agrees at 10 bases. The CDR3 is 16 amino acids. The junction had 6 bases not matched to a gene; V was cut back by 3 bases and J by 1 base. Germline V gene lookup returns CDR1 SGHDT and CDR2 YYEEEE. The DNA for the CDR3 is TGTGCCAGCAGCTCGGGACAGGGGCGACATAACTATGGCTACACCTTC. Translated, it gives CASSSGQGRHNYGYTF.

This clonotype was seen once. The V gene is TRBV2, the J gene TRBJ2-3; unclear D gene. V dropped 6 bases and J dropped 4 bases, with 5 bases sitting between them. CDR3 size: 11 residues. CDR1 SNHLY and CDR2 FYNNEI come from the germline V gene. CDR3 residues: CASRFSDTQYF. CDR3 in DNA: TGTGCCAGCAGATTTTCAGATACGCAGTATTTT.

This clonotype was seen ten or more times. The V call is TRBV12-3 or TRBV12-4, the J call TRBJ1-2; 7 positions agree with TRBD1. With 4 bases clipped from V and 5 bases from J, the junction kept 7 bases outside the gene matches. The CDR3 extends over 14 amino acids. The CDR3 DNA reads TGTGCCAGCAGTTCTCCGGGACAGACTTATGGCTACACCTTC. It encodes CASSSPGQTYGYTF.

The genes are TRBV10-3 and TRBJ2-7; D unresolved. Germline V gene sequence: CDR1 ENHRY, CDR2 SYGVKD. This CDR3 has 12 amino acids. Trimming removed 10 bases at V and 3 bases at J, with 13 bases between. The CDR3 DNA is TGTGCCACAAGGTTGCCGGACTACGAGCAGTACTTC. Translation gives CATRLPDYEQYF.

This clonotype was detected only once. As the CDR3 is not closed by the conserved phenylalanine or tryptophan, this likely results from a read error. This chain connects TRBV5-1 to TRBJ2-3; 9 bases are a match to TRBD1. Trimming took 3 bases from V and 9 from J; bases not matched to a gene: 2. The CDR3 runs 12 residues. Germline V CDR1 and CDR2: SGHRS, YFSETQ. The CDR3 coding sequence is TGCGCCAGCAGCTCGGACAGGGGAACGCAGTATTCT. Its protein product is CASSSDRGTQYS.

In its sample, this clonotype was seen a few times. V is TRBV27 and J is TRBJ2-2, with a tentative D call TRBD1 (5 bases). V was trimmed by 9 bases and J by 6 bases, leaving 23 bases between them. Germline V gene lookup returns CDR1 MNHEY and CDR2 SMNVEV (reference sequence). The CDR3 has 16 residues. CDR3 protein: CASRTRDRPNPGELFF. Here the CDR3 DNA reads TGTGCCAGTAGAACCCGCGACAGACCCAACCCCGGGGAGCTGTTTTTT.

In its sample, this clonotype was seen a few times. This CDR3 is CASTSPPRSGQPQHF. DNA for the CDR3: TGTGCCAGCACCTCGCCCCCCCGGTCAGGTCAGCCCCAGCATTTT. This rearrangement joins TRBV28 to TRBJ1-5; the D is unclear. Germline loops: CDR1 MDHEN, CDR2 SYDVKM. The CDR3 is 15 amino acids. The ends were cut back, 7 bases at V and 6 bases at J, with 19 bases in the middle.

The rearrangement links TRBV11-1 to TRBJ2-7, with 8 nucleotides matching TRBD1. The CDR3 is made up of 17 amino acids. The germline gives CDR1 SGHAT, CDR2 FQDESV (reference sequence). Losses at the gene ends were 1 base for V and 3 bases for J; bases not matched to a gene: 11. The CDR3 DNA reads as TGTGCCAGCAGCTTAGACAGGGGGTTCCCCTACTACTACGAGCAGTACTTC. Residues: CASSLDRGFPYYYEQYF.